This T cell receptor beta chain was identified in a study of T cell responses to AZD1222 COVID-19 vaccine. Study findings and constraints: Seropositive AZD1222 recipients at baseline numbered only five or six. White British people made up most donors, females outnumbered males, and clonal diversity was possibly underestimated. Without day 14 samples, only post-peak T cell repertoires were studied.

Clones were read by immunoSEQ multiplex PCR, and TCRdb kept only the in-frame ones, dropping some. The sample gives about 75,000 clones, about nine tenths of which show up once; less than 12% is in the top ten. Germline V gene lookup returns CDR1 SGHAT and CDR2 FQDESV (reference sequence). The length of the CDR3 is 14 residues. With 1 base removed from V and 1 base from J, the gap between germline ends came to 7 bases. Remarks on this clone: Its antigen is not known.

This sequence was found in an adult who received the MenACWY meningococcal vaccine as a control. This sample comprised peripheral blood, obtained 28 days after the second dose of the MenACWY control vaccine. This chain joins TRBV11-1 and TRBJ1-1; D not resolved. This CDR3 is CASSLVPENTEAFF. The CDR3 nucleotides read TGTGCCAGCAGCTTAGTTCCCGAGAACACTGAAGCTTTCTTT.